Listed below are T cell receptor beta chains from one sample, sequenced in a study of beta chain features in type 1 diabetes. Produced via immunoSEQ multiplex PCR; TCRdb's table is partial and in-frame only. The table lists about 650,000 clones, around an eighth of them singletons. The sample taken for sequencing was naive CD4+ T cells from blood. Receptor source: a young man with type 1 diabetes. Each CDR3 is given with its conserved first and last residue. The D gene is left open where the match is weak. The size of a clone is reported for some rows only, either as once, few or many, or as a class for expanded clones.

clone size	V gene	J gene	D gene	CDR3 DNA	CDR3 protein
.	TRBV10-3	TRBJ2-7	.	TGTGCCATCAGTGGCCCGACGGCCTCCTACGAGCAGTACTTC	CAISGPTASYEQYF
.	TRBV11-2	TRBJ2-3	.	TGTGCCAGCAGCTTAAGGGAGGGCACAGATACGCAGTATTTT	CASSLREGTDTQYF
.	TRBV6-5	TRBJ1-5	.	TGTGCCAGCAGTTACGGTGGGAGGGAGGGACAGCCCCAGCATTTT	CASSYGGREGQPQHF
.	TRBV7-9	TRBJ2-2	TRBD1	TGTGCCAGCAGCTCGGACAGGGGGCGACCCGGGGAGCTGTTTTTT	CASSSDRGRPGELFF
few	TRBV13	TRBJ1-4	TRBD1	TGTGCCAGCCAGTTCAGGGGGCGTGAAAAACTGTTTTTT	CASQFRGREKLFF
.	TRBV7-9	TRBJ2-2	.	TGTGCCAGCAGCTTAGTCGGGATAGTCGGGGAGCTGTTTTTT	CASSLVGIVGELFF
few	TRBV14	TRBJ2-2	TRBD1	TGTGCCAGCAGCCAGACGCGACAGGGAACCACCGGGGAGCTGTTTTTT	CASSQTRQGTTGELFF
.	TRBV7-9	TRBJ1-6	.	TGTGCCAGCAGCTTAGCGGAGGCTGTGGGACCCCTCCACTTT	CASSLAEAVGPLHF
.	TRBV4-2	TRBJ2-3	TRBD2	TGTGCCAGCAGCCAAGAATTGAACTCAGCGGGGTGGGATACGCAGTATTTT	CASSQELNSAGWDTQYF
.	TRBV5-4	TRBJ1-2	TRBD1	TGTGCCAGCAGCTTAGACAGGGAGGGGGCCTATGGCTACACCTTC	CASSLDREGAYGYTF
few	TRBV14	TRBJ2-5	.	TGTGCCAGCAGCCAAGATCAAACAGGGTACCAAGAGACCCAGTACTTC	CASSQDQTGYQETQYF
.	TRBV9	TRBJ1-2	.	TGTGCCAGCAGCGTGAACGGACACTATGGCTACACCTTC	CASSVNGHYGYTF
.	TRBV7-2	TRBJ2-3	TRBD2	TGTGCCAGCAGCCCCCGACTAGCGGGGGCCACAGATACGCAGTATTTT	CASSPRLAGATDTQYF
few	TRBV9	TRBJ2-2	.	TGTGCCAGCAGCGTAGAGGAGCTGGGCACCGGGGAGCTGTTTTTT	CASSVEELGTGELFF
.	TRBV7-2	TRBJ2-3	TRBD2	TGTGCCAGCAGCCGCCGACTAGCGGGGGATACGCAGTATTTT	CASSRRLAGDTQYF
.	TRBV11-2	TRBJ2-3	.	TGTGCCAGCAGCCTACCCCTGAACGACTATACGCAGTATTTT	CASSLPLNDYTQYF
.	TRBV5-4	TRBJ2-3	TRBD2	TGTGCCAGCAGCTTGGAGCTAGCGGGGGTAATAAGCACAGATACGCAGTATTTT	CASSLELAGVISTDTQYF
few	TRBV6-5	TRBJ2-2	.	TGTGCCAGCAGTTACCGCCAAGTGGGGCCCGGGGAGCTGTTTTTT	CASSYRQVGPGELFF
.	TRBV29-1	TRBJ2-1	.	TGCAGCGCCCCATCGTCCACTTACAATGAGCAGTTCTTC	CSAPSSTYNEQFF
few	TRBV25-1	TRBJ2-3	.	TGTGCCAGCAGAGGGATGGGCACAGATACGCAGTATTTT	CASRGMGTDTQYF
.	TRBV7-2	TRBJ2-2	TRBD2	TGTGCCAGCAGCTTATTCAGGACTAGCGGGCCTCGGGAAGGGGAGCTGTTTTTT	CASSLFRTSGPREGELFF
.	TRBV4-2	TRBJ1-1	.	TGTGCCAGCAGCCAAGACGGGAACACTGAAGCTTTCTTT	CASSQDGNTEAFF
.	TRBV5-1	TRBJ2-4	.	TGCGCCAGCAGTAACAGGTTAGCCAAAAACATTCAGTACTTC	CASSNRLAKNIQYF
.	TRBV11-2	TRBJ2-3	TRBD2	TGTGCCAGCAGCTTGACTAGCGGGGGTGGAGATACGCAGTATTTT	CASSLTSGGGDTQYF
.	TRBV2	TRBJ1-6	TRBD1	TGTGCCAGCAGCACCCGGGACAGGGGGAATTCACCCCTCCACTTT	CASSTRDRGNSPLHF
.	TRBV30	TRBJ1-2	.	TGTGCCTGGAGTGTATATGCTGGCTACACCTTC	CAWSVYAGYTF
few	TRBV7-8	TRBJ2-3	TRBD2	TGTGCCAGCAGCTCTAGCGGGGGGGCAGATACGCAGTATTTT	CASSSSGGADTQYF
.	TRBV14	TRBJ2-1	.	TGTGCCAGCAGCCAAGGATCCAATTCCTACAATGAGCAGTTCTTC	CASSQGSNSYNEQFF
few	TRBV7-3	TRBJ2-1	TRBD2	TGTGCCAGCAGCTTAGGGACTAGCGGGGGAAATGAGCAGTTCTTC	CASSLGTSGGNEQFF
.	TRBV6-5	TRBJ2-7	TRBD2	TGTGCCAGCAGTTACTCGACTAGCGGGCGAGGCGAGCAGTACTTC	CASSYSTSGRGEQYF
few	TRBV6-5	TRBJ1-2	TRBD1	TGTGCCAGCAGTTACAGGACAGGAGGCAACTATGGCTACACCTTC	CASSYRTGGNYGYTF
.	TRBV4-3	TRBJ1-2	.	TGCGCCAGCAGCCAGGACCCCCAGGGTGACTATGGCTACACCTTC	CASSQDPQGDYGYTF
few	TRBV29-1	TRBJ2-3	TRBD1	TGCAGCGTTGAAGGAGGGGGCGAGGTAGAAGATACGCAGTATTTT	CSVEGGGEVEDTQYF
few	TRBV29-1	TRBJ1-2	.	TGCAGCGTACAAGGGAATCCTAACTATGGCTACACCTTC	CSVQGNPNYGYTF
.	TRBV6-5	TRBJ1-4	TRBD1	TGTGCCAGCAGTTACCCTAACGGACAGGGGGAAAAACTGTTTTTT	CASSYPNGQGEKLFF
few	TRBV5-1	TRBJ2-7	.	TGCGCCAGCAGCTCTGGGCTCATAGACGAGCAGTACTTC	CASSSGLIDEQYF
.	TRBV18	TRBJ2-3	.	TGTGCCAGCTCACGAGACAGCACAGATACGCAGTATTTT	CASSRDSTDTQYF
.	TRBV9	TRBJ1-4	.	TGTGCCAGCAGCGTAGATCATAATGAAAAACTGTTTTTT	CASSVDHNEKLFF
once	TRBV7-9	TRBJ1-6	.	TGTGCCAGCAGCTCGGACGTCTCCTATAATTCACCCCTCCACTTT	CASSSDVSYNSPLHF
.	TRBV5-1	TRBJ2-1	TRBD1	TGCGCCAGCAGCTCGCACTCTCAGGGGGCCACCTACAATGAGCAGTTCTTC	CASSSHSQGATYNEQFF
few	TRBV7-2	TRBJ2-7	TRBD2	TGTGCCAGCAGCTTAAGGGCGGCTAGCGGGGATCGTGAGCAGTACTTC	CASSLRAASGDREQYF
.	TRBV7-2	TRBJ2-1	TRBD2	TGTGCCAGCAGCTTAGCCGCCGGGGAGGGTGAGCAGTTCTTC	CASSLAAGEGEQFF
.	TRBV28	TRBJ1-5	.	TGTGCCAGCAAGGGCCTTGGGAGCAATCAGCCCCAGCATTTT	CASKGLGSNQPQHF
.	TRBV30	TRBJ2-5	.	TGTGCCTGGAGGCTGAACGGGCCGGCCCAGTACTTC	CAWRLNGPAQYF
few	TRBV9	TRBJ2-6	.	TGTGCCAGCAGCCCTACCTCTATCTCTGGGGCCAACGTCCTGACTTTC	CASSPTSISGANVLTF
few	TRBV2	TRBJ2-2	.	TGTGCCAGCAGGGAGCTTGGCACCGGGGAGCTGTTTTTT	CASRELGTGELFF
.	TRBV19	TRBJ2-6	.	TGTGCCAGTAGTACCACTGGCTCTGGGGCCAACGTCCTGACTTTC	CASSTTGSGANVLTF
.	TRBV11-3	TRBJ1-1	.	TGTGCCAGCAGGCCACCAGGACGAGAAGCTTTCTTT	CASRPPGREAFF
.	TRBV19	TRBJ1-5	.	TGTGCCAGTAGTATAAAAGTAAATCAGCCCCAGCATTTT	CASSIKVNQPQHF
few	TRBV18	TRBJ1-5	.	TGTGCCAGCTCACCAAACAGGGCTGGTCAGCCCCAGCATTTT	CASSPNRAGQPQHF
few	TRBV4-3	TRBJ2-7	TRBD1	TGCGCCAGCAGCCCACGGGAACAGGGGGCCTACGAGCAGTACTTC	CASSPREQGAYEQYF
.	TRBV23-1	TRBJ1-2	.	TGCGCCATTTCGGGGGGGCAGACCCGTTACACCTTC	CAISGGQTRYTF
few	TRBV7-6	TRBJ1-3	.	TGTGCCAGCAGCGCATCCACTGGAAACACCATATATTTT	CASSASTGNTIYF
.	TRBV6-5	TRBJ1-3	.	TGTGCCAGCAGGCCCCATCCAAACTCTGGAAACACCATATATTTT	CASRPHPNSGNTIYF
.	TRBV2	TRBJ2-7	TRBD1	TGTGCCAGCAGAACCGACAGGGGCGAGCAGTACTTC	CASRTDRGEQYF
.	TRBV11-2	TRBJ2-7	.	TGTGCCAGCAGCCCCGATCACAGACGGTCGGGCGAGCAGTACTTC	CASSPDHRRSGEQYF
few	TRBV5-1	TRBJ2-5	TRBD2	TGCGCCAGCGGGCCGGGACTAGGCATCCAAGAGACCCAGTACTTC	CASGPGLGIQETQYF
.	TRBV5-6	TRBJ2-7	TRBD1	TGTGCCAGCAGTTTAGCAGGACAGGGAGACTCCTACGAGCAGTACTTC	CASSLAGQGDSYEQYF
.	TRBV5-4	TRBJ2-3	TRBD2	TGTGCCAGCAGCTCACAATGGGGGGGAGATACGCAGTATTTT	CASSSQWGGDTQYF
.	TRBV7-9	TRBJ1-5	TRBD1	TGTGCCAGCAACAGGGGGTCGGAGCAGCCCCAGCATTTT	CASNRGSEQPQHF